A few counts support the clone carrying this TCR beta chain. As yet, its antigen is unknown. This specimen comes from a study of T cell repertoires in cytomegalovirus infection. Study-level background: Indicated by public TCR beta signatures were CMV infection and matching HLA type. Study-level findings and limits: Ex vivo, HLA-C-restricted CMV-specific TCR beta clonotypes prevailed over the rest of the response.

Germline CDR1 is SQVTM and CDR2 is ANQGSEA. The ends were cut back, 7 bases at V and 1 base at J, with 13 bases in the middle. There are 14 residues in the CDR3. MiXCR, run by TCRdb on the reads, gives a single entry per CDR3 protein. The sample records about 180,000 distinct CDR3 sequences, about 15% being singletons. The sequencing sample was made of CD8+ T cells from PBMCs. The chain employs TRBV29-1 and TRBJ2-2; TRBD1 is a possible D gene (6 bases). The receptor was derived from a human donor in good health (CMV status not recorded). Some clones in this sample may be carry-over from other donors' samples. The CDR3 sequence is CSASRTENTGELFF. The CDR3 DNA is TGCAGCGCATCGCGGACAGAGAACACCGGGGAGCTGTTTTTT.